This entry concerns a single T cell receptor (beta chain). The data stem from a study of Ad26.COV2.S vaccination and SARS-CoV-2 variants. With 7 bases removed from V and 11 bases from J, the gap between germline ends came to 15 bases. Germline values: CDR1 MDHEN, CDR2 SYDVKM. This CDR3 has 12 amino acids. Only in-frame clones appear in the TCRdb table, and some are missing; sequencing was by immunoSEQ multiplex PCR. The sample records fewer than 150,000 clones, roughly 89% being singletons. J is TRBJ1-5 and V is TRBV28; D is unclear. Sequencing used peripheral blood, obtained after recovery from COVID-19. This clonotype was sampled from a human donor who had recovered from COVID-19. CDR3 sequence (DNA): TGTGCCAGCAAGAACCGGCCGGGGTCCCAGCATTTT. It codes for CASKNRPGSQHF.